This TCR beta chain was captured by sequencing in a study of early T cells in non-severe SARS-CoV-2 infection. cDNA molecules, individually, were tagged with unique molecular identifiers. TCRdb re-analysed the 5' RACE reads in MiXCR, keeping a single row per CDR3 protein. The profile shows tens of thousands of distinct CDR3 sequences, 5% to 6.5% of them singletons. Study observations and caveats: Matching against VDJdb likely underestimated virus-specific expansions, favoring anti-spike CD8.

This clonotype was recorded many times. Its specificity is not known. This CDR3 has 14 residues. CDR1 is SGHDN and CDR2 is FVKESK in the germline V gene. V dropped 0 bases and J dropped 7 bases, with 7 bases sitting between them. This chain connects TRBV14 to TRBJ1-6; D gene ambiguous. The receptor was derived from an adult who was a healthcare worker with PCR-confirmed SARS-CoV-2 infection or an uninfected control (not recorded which). The source material was whole blood, sampled at baseline. CDR3 coding DNA: TGTGCCAGCAGCCAAGAGACGGTAAATTCACCCCTCCACTTT. This gives the protein CASSQETVNSPLHF.